This T cell receptor beta chain was identified in a study of shared clonotypes between healthy human individuals. The CDR3 spans 14 residues. V gave up 0 bases and J gave up 0 bases, with 4 bases separating them. From germline, CDR1 is SGHTS and CDR2 YDEGEE. Sequenced by immunoSEQ multiplex PCR; TCRdb stores in-frame clones only, minus some. The sample includes 600,000 to 700,000 clones, roughly 73% of them seen just once. Points on this clone: Other DNA sequences in the same sample also yield this CDR3.

This receptor was identified in a woman in her 30s in good health. What was sequenced was memory CD4+ T cells sorted from blood. Noted subset: CD45RA-negative fraction. The rearrangement joins TRBV5-8 to TRBJ1-3, with unresolved D. The CDR3 bases are TGTGCCAGCAGCTTGGGAGTCTCTGGAAACACCATATATTTT. Protein product: CASSLGVSGNTIYF.